The clone carrying this T cell receptor beta chain was recorded at least ten times. As yet, its antigen is unknown. The source of the sample is a study of human T cells and chemical hapten exposure. Study as a whole: TCR yields per sample varied, mainly owing to small pooled library volume differences. General study findings and limits: Counts of TCRs above 1 in 1000 frequency stayed unchanged with DPC sensitization.

The library put unique molecular identifiers onto individual cDNA molecules. In the original workflow: Sample TCR totals centred on a median of 95,638, ranging about 20,000 to 700,000. TCRdb recomputed calls from the 5' RACE reads with MiXCR, one row per CDR3 protein. For this entry, the V and J calls and clone size follow TCRdb and not the study's own pipeline. The data show some 150,000 distinct CDR3 sequences, about 4% seen once. Whole blood, unfractionated, served as the material for total RNA extraction. The CDR3 consists of 16 residues. The V gene end was trimmed by 5 bases and the J gene end by 9 bases; junction bases not matched to a gene: 12.

The chain is built from TRBV12-3 or TRBV12-4 and TRBJ1-3, with TRBD1 matching over 11 bases. The source of this sequence is a female donor in good health. CDR3 amino acids: CASSPTPGQGVLTIYF. In DNA form, the CDR3 reads TGTGCCAGCAGTCCTACCCCGGGACAGGGGGTTCTCACCATATATTTT.